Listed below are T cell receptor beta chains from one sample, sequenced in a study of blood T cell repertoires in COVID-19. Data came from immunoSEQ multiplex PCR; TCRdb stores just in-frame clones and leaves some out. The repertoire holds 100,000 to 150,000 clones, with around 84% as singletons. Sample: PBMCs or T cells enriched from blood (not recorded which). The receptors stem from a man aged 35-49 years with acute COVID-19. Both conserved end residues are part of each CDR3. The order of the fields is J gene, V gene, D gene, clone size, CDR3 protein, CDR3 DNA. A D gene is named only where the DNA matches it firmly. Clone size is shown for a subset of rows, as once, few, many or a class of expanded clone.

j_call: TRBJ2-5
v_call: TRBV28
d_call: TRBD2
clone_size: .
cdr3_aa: CASSLAGGQETQYF
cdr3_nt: TGTGCCAGCAGTTTAGCGGGAGGGCAAGAGACCCAGTACTTC

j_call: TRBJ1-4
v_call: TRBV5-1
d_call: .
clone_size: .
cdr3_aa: CASSSEGPRGEKLFF
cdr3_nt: TGCGCCAGCAGCTCCGAGGGCCCACGAGGTGAAAAACTGTTTTTT

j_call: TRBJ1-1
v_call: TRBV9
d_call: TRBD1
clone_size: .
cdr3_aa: CASSTPGGKAFF
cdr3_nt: TGTGCCAGCAGCACTCCAGGGGGGAAAGCTTTCTTT

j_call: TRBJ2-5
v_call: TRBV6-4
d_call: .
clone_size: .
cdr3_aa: CATFIRGPRVLETQYF
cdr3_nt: TGTGCCACCTTCATACGTGGGCCGCGAGTTCTGGAGACCCAGTACTTC

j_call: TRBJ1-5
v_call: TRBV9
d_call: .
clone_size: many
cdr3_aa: CASSATDSNQPQHF
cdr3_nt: TGTGCCAGCAGCGCGACAGATAGCAATCAGCCCCAGCATTTT

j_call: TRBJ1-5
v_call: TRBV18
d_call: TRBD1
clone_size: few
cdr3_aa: CASRLGTGDSNQPQHF
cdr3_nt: TGTGCCAGCCGACTCGGTACAGGGGATAGCAATCAGCCCCAGCATTTT

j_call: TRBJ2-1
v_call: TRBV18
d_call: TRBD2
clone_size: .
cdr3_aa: CASSPYQAGDKARSYNEQFF
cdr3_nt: TGTGCCAGCTCACCGTACCAGGCGGGAGATAAGGCCCGCTCCTACAATGAGCAGTTCTTC

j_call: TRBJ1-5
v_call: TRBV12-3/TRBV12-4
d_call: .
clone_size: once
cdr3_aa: CASSTGNQPQHF
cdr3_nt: TGTGCCAGCTCAACAGGGAATCAGCCCCAGCATTTT

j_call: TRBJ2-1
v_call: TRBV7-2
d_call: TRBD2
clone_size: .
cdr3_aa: CASSGLAGVTDEQFF
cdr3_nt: TGTGCCAGCAGCGGATTAGCGGGAGTTACGGATGAGCAGTTCTTC

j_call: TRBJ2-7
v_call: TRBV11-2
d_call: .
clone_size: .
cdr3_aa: CASSLRSQNRPLDEQYF
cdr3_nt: TGTGCCAGCAGCTTAAGATCCCAAAACAGACCGCTTGACGAGCAGTACTTC

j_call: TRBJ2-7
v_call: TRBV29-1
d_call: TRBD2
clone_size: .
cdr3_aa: CSVEGDYIYEQYF
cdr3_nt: TGCAGCGTTGAAGGGGACTACATTTACGAGCAGTACTTC

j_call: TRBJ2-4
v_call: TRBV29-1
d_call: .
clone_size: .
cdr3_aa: CSVEGWGSKNIQYF
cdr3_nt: TGCAGCGTTGAAGGATGGGGCTCCAAAAACATTCAGTACTTC

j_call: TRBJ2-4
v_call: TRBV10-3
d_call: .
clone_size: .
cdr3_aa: CAISESAGAKNIQYF
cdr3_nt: TGTGCCATCAGTGAGTCAGCGGGAGCCAAAAACATTCAGTACTTC

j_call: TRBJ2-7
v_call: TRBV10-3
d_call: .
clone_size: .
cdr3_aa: CAIMGSGGPYEQYF
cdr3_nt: TGTGCCATCATGGGATCGGGGGGCCCCTACGAGCAGTACTTC

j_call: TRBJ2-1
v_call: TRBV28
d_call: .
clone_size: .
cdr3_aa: CASSTGSYNEQFF
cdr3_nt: TGTGCCAGCAGTACCGGGAGCTACAATGAGCAGTTCTTC

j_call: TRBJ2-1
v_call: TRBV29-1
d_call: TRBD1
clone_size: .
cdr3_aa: CSGGQGSTNEQFF
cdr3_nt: TGCAGCGGGGGACAGGGTAGTACCAATGAGCAGTTCTTC

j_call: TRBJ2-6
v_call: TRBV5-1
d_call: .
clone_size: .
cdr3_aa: CASGEGVGANVLTF
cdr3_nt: TGCGCCAGCGGTGAAGGGGTTGGGGCCAACGTCCTGACTTTC

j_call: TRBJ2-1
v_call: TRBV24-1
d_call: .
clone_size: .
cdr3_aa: CATSDLAASSYNEQFF
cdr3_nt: TGTGCCACCAGTGATTTGGCGGCGAGCTCCTACAATGAGCAGTTCTTC

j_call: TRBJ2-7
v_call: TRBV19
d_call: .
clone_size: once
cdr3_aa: CASTQTMGHGTYEQYF
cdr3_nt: TGTGCCAGTACCCAAACTATGGGACACGGAACCTACGAGCAGTACTTC

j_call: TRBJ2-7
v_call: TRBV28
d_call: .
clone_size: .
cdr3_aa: CASSLPTGLDEQYF
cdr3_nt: TGTGCCAGCAGTTTACCCACAGGGCTCGACGAGCAGTACTTC

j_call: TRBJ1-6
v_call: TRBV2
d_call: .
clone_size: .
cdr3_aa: CASSEQGVYNSPLHF
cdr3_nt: TGTGCCAGCAGCGAACAGGGCGTCTATAATTCACCCCTCCACTTT

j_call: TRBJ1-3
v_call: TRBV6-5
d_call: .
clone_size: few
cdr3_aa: CASSYAGPWPGNTIYF
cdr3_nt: TGTGCCAGCAGTTACGCAGGGCCCTGGCCTGGAAACACCATATATTTT

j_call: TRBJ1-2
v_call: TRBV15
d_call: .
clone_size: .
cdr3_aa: CATSRDLQEGYGYTF
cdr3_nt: TGTGCCACCAGCAGAGATTTACAGGAAGGCTATGGCTACACCTTC

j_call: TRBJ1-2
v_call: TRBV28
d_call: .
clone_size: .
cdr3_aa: CASSSNYGYTF
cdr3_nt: TGTGCCAGCAGTTCAAACTATGGCTACACCTTC

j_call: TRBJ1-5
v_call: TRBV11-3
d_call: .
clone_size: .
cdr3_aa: CASTRRGVDNQPQHF
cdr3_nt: TGTGCCAGCACCCGGCGGGGGGTAGATAATCAGCCCCAGCATTTT

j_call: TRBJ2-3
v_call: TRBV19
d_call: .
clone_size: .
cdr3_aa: CASSIMTGTGTDTQYF
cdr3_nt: TGTGCCAGTAGTATTATGACAGGGACTGGAACAGATACGCAGTATTTT

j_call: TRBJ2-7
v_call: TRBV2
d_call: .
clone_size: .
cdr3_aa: CASSEALSGSYEQYF
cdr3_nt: TGTGCCAGCAGTGAAGCGCTTAGTGGCTCCTACGAGCAGTACTTC

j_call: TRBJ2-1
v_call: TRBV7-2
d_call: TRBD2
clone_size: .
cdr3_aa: CASSPPSGRASYNEQFF
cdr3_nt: TGTGCCAGCAGCCCCCCTAGCGGGAGGGCCTCCTACAATGAGCAGTTCTTC

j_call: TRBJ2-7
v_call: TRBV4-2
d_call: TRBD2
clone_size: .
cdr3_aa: CASSLRLAGGLSYEQYF
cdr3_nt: TGTGCCAGCAGCCTCCGACTAGCGGGAGGCCTCTCCTACGAGCAGTACTTC

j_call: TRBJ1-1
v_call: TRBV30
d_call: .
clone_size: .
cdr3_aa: CAWRTGQLNTEAFF
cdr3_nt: TGTGCCTGGAGGACAGGCCAGCTGAACACTGAAGCTTTCTTT

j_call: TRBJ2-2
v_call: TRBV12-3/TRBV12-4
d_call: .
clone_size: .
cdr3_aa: CASSLGSGGELFF
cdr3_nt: TGTGCCAGCAGTTTAGGGTCAGGCGGGGAGCTGTTTTTT

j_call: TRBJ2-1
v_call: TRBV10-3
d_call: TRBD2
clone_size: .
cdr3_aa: CAIRGSSGYNEQFF
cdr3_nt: TGTGCCATCAGGGGTTCTAGCGGCTACAATGAGCAGTTCTTC

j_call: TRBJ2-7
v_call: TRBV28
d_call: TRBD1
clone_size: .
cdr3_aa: CASSPLRDRKDEQYF
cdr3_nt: TGTGCCAGCAGCCCCCTCCGGGACAGGAAGGACGAGCAGTACTTC

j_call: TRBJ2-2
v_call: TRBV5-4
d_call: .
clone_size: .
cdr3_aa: CASSLRGRQPLNTGELFF
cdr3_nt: TGTGCCAGCAGCTTGAGGGGCCGTCAACCGCTGAACACCGGGGAGCTGTTTTTT

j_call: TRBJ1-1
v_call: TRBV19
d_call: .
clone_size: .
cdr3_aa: CGTVGDKNTEAFF
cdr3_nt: TGTGGTACTGTGGGAGATAAGAACACTGAAGCTTTCTTT

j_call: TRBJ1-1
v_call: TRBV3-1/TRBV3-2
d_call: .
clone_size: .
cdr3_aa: CASSQDLVARTFF
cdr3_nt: TGTGCCAGCAGCCAAGATCTAGTGGCCCGAACTTTCTTT

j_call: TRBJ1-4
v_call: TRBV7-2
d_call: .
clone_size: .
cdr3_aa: CASSPRWGPNEKLFF
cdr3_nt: TGTGCCAGCAGCCCTAGGTGGGGCCCTAATGAAAAACTGTTTTTT

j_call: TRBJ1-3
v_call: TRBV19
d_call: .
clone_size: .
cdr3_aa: CASSISRGSGNTIYF
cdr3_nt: TGTGCCAGTAGTATCTCGAGAGGCTCTGGAAACACCATATATTTT

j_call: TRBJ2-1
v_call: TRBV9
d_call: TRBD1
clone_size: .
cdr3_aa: CASSSPTGGIYNEQFF
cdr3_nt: TGTGCCAGCAGCTCGCCGACAGGGGGGATATACAATGAGCAGTTCTTC

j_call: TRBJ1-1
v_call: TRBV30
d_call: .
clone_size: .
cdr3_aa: CAAQEDTEAFF
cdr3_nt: TGTGCCGCGCAGGAGGACACTGAAGCTTTCTTT